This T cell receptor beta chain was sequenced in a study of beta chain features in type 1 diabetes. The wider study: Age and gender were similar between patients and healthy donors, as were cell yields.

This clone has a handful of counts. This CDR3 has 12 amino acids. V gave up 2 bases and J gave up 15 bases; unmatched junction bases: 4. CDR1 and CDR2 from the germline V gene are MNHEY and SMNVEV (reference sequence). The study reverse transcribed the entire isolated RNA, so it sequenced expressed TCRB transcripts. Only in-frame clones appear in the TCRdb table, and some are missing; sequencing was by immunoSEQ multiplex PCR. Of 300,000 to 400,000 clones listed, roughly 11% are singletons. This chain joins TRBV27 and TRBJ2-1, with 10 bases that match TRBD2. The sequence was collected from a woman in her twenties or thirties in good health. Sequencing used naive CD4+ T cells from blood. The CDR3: CASSLGAGGRFF. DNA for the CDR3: TGTGCCAGCAGTTTAGGAGCGGGAGGGCGGTTCTTC.